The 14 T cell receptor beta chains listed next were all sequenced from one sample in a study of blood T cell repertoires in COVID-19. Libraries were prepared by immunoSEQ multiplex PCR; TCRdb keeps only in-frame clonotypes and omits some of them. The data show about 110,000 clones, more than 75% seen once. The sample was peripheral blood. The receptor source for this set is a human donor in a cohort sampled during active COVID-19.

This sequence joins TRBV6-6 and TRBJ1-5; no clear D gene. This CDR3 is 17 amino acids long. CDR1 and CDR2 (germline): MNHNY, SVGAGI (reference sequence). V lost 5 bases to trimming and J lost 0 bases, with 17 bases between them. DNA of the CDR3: TGTGCCAGCAGTCCCACAGCGGGAGGAGGTAGCAATCAGCCCCAGCATTTT. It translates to CASSPTAGGGSNQPQHF.

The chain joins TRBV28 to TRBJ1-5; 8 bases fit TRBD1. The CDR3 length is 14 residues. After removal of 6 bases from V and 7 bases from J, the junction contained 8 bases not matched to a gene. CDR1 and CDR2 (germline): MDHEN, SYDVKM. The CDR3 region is CASSRAGGHQPQHF. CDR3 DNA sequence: TGTGCCAGCAGCCGAGCAGGGGGCCACCAGCCCCAGCATTTT.

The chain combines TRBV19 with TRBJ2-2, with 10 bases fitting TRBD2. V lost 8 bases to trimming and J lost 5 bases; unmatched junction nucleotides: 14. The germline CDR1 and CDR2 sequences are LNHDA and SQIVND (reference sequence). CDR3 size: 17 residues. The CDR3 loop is CASSDASGRAWTGELFF. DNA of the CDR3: TGTGCCAGTTCCGACGCAAGCGGGAGGGCCTGGACCGGGGAGCTGTTTTTT.

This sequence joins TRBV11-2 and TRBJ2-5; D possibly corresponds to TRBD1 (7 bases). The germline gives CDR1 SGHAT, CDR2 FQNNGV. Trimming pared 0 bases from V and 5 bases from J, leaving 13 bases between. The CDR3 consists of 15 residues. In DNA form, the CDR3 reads TGTGCCAGCAGCTTAGACCCAGGGGGGCTGGAGACCCAGTACTTC. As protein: CASSLDPGGLETQYF.

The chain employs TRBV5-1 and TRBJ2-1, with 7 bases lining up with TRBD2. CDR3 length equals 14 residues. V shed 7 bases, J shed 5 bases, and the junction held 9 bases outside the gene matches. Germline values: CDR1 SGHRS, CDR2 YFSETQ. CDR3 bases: TGCGCCAGCCGGGGAACTAGCGTCCACAATGAGCAGTTCTTC. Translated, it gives CASRGTSVHNEQFF.

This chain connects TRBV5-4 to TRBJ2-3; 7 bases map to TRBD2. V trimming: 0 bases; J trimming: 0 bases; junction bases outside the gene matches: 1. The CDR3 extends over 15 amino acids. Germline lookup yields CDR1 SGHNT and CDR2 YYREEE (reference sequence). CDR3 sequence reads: CASSLGLASTDTQYF. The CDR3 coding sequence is TGTGCCAGCAGCTTGGGACTAGCCAGCACAGATACGCAGTATTTT.

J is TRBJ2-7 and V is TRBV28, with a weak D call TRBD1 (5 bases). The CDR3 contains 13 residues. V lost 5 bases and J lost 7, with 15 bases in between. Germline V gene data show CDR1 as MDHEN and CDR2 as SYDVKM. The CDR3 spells CASSALRVREQYF. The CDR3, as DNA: TGTGCCAGCAGTGCCCTCAGGGTCCGAGAGCAGTACTTC.

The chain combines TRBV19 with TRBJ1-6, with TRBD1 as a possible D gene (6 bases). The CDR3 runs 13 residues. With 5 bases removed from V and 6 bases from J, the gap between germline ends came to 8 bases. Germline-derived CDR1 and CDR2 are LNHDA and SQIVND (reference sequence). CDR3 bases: TGTGCCAGTAGTCAGGGGATTAATTCACCCCTCCACTTT. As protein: CASSQGINSPLHF.

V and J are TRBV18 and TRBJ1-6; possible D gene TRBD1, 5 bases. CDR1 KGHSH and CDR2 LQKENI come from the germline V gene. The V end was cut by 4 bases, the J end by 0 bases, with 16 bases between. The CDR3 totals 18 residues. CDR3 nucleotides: TGTGCCAGCTCACAAAGGACGGGGGTGAGCTCCTATAATTCACCCCTCCACTTT. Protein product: CASSQRTGVSSYNSPLHF.

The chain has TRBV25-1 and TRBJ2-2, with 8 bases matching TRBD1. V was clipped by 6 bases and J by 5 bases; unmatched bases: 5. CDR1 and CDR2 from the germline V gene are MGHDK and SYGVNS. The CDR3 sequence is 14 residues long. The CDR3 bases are TGTGCCAGCAGCAGGACAGGGATGACCGGGGAGCTGTTTTTT. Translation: CASSRTGMTGELFF.

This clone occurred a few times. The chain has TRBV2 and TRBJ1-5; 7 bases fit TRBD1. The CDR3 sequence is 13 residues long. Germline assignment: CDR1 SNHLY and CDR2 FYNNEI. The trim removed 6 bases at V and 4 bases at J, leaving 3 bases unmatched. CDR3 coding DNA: TGTGCCAGCAGACAGGGGCCGAATCAGCCCCAGCATTTT. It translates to CASRQGPNQPQHF.

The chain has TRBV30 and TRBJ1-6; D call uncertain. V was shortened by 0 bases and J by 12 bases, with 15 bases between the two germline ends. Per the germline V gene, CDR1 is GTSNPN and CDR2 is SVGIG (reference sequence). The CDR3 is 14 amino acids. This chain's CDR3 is CAWSVSQDWGPLHF. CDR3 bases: TGTGCCTGGAGTGTAAGTCAGGACTGGGGACCCCTCCACTTT.

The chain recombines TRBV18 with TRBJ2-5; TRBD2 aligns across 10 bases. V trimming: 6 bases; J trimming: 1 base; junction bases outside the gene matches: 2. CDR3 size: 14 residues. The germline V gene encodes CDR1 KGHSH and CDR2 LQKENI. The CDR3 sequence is CASSLAGAQETQYF. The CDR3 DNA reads TGTGCCAGCTCCCTAGCGGGGGCCCAAGAGACCCAGTACTTC. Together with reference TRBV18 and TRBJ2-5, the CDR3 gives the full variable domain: NAGVMQNPRHLVRRRGQEARLRCSPMKGHSHVYWYRQLPEEGLKFMVYLQKENIIDESGMPKERFSAEFPKEGPSILRIQQVVRGDSAAYFCASSLAGAQETQYFGPGTRLLVL.

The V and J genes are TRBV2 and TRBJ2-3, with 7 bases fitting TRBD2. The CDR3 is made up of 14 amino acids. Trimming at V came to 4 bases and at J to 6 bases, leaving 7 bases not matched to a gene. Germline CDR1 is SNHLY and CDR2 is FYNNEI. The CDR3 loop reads CASSGASGRDTQYF. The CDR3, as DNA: TGTGCCAGCAGTGGGGCTAGCGGACGGGATACGCAGTATTTT.